The 4 T cell receptor beta chains in this list originate from one sample, sequenced in a study of molecular identifiers for immune sequencing clone quantification. TCRdb called the PCR reads again in MiXCR, with one record for every CDR3 protein. The sample carries over 600,000 distinct CDR3 sequences, approximately 20% recorded once. Source material: naive CD8+ T cells from blood, with Jurkat cell RNA spiked in. Subset indicated: FACS-sorted CD8+CD4-CCR7+CD45RA+ naive T cells. Receptors originate from a human donor in good health. Some libraries in this study had Jurkat cell RNA spiked in.

This chain joins TRBV27 and TRBJ2-7; possible D gene TRBD1, 6 bases. Germline lookup yields CDR1 MNHEY and CDR2 SMNVEV (reference sequence). Trimming stripped 6 bases from V and 2 bases from J, with 14 bases between. This CDR3 contains 14 residues. In DNA, the CDR3 is TGTGCCAGCAGATCGGAAGGGGGACCCTACGAGCAGTACTTC. Translation gives CASRSEGGPYEQYF.

J is TRBJ2-7 and V is TRBV5-1; D call uncertain. Germline V gene sequence: CDR1 SGHRS, CDR2 YFSETQ. This CDR3 contains 14 residues. V lost 2 bases and J 2 bases, leaving 11 bases between the germline ends. The CDR3 region has the DNA TGCGCCAGCAGCTTCCCCACGGTCCCCTACGAGCAGTACTTC. It specifies CASSFPTVPYEQYF.

This clonotype was seen many times. The chain is built from TRBV28 and TRBJ2-2; 9 nucleotides line up with TRBD2. Trimming cost V 2 bases and J 3 bases; bases outside gene matches: 7. Germline CDR1 and CDR2: MDHEN and SYDVKM. The CDR3 covers 17 residues. CDR3 DNA: TGTGCCAGCAGTTTACTCTCTAGCGGGATATACACCGGGGAGCTGTTTTTT. Translated: CASSLLSSGIYTGELFF.

This clonotype was picked up many times. The chain combines TRBV20-1 with TRBJ2-7; 10 nucleotides match TRBD2. The germline gives CDR1 DFQATT, CDR2 SNEGSKA (reference sequence). The CDR3 length is 15 residues. V lost 2 bases and J lost 5; bases outside the gene matches: 9. The CDR3 DNA sequence: TGCAGTGCTAGAATTCTAGCGGGAGTATACAACGAGCAGTACTTC. Its protein is CSARILAGVYNEQYF.